This T cell receptor beta chain is drawn from a study of identical twins. Template switching (which added a universal primer site) was used, and cDNA carried unique molecular identifiers. TCRdb re-called the 5' RACE reads with MiXCR, one entry per CDR3 protein. The repertoire holds around 450,000 distinct CDR3 sequences, with 13% to 15% as singletons. Study outcomes and limitations: Partial confounding of zero-insertion analyses by invariant MAIT and iNKT cells was possible.

The J segment lost 7 bases and the V segment lost 7 bases, leaving 4 bases of the junction unmatched. Germline lookup yields CDR1 MNHEY and CDR2 SMNVEV (reference sequence). The CDR3 is 13 residues long. Turning to this clonotype: No antigen is known for it.

These data were also reused for a study on yellow fever vaccine responses in identical twins.

The receptor was derived from a woman in her late teens or twenties in good health. The rearrangement joins TRBV27 to TRBJ2-2; 9 positions match TRBD1. The sample taken for sequencing was CD4+ T cells sorted from blood. CDR3 loop: CASKDRGDGELFF. The CDR3 DNA reads TGTGCCAGCAAGGACAGGGGCGACGGGGAGCTGTTTTTT.